The rows below give T cell receptor beta chains drawn from one sample of a study of monozygotic twins with inflammatory bowel disease. TCRdb reprocessed the 5' RACE reads and stores each CDR3 protein as one record, lacking DNA. Its table records about 450,000 distinct CDR3 sequences. Sequenced material: blood. The receptors stem from a human donor with ulcerative colitis or Crohn's disease, or a healthy co-twin of an affected twin (not recorded which). Both conserved end residues are part of each CDR3.

v_call: TRBV20-1; j_call: TRBJ1-4; cdr3_aa: CSAEDRGGEKLFF
v_call: TRBV29-1; j_call: TRBJ2-1; cdr3_aa: CSVGTGGSSYNEQFF
v_call: TRBV5-1; j_call: TRBJ2-7; cdr3_aa: CASSPGQGERYEQYF
v_call: TRBV5-4; j_call: TRBJ2-2; cdr3_aa: CASSFAGGGDTGELFF
v_call: TRBV6-1; j_call: TRBJ2-3; cdr3_aa: CASSRVVAGGANTQYF
v_call: TRBV7-8; j_call: TRBJ2-5; cdr3_aa: CASSEGRVETQYF
v_call: TRBV3-1; j_call: TRBJ1-1; cdr3_aa: CASSRQGSGTEAFF
v_call: TRBV7-2; j_call: TRBJ2-7; cdr3_aa: CASSLGQRYEQYF
v_call: TRBV7-6; j_call: TRBJ2-2; cdr3_aa: CASSLFSGAYTGELFF
v_call: TRBV24-1; j_call: TRBJ2-3; cdr3_aa: CATGTGGSTDTQYF
v_call: TRBV7-8; j_call: TRBJ1-2; cdr3_aa: CASSPGTGFPNGYTF
v_call: TRBV7-9; j_call: TRBJ2-7; cdr3_aa: CASSPSLGRGHEQYF
v_call: TRBV5-1; j_call: TRBJ2-1; cdr3_aa: CASSLSGEPHNEQFF
v_call: TRBV7-2; j_call: TRBJ1-5; cdr3_aa: CASSLGGSRGYQPQHF
v_call: TRBV18; j_call: TRBJ1-2; cdr3_aa: CASSPEGSASYGYTF
v_call: TRBV20-1; j_call: TRBJ2-7; cdr3_aa: CSARPGLAGFEQYF